This TCR beta chain is from a study of blood T cell repertoires in COVID-19. Assay: immunoSEQ multiplex PCR; the TCRdb copy retains only in-frame clones and omits some. The data contain roughly 170,000 clones, 80% to 90% of them singletons. V trimming: 7 bases; J trimming: 6 bases; junction bases outside the gene matches: 4. Germline V lookup: CDR1 SNHLY, CDR2 FYNNEI. There are 14 residues in the CDR3. The sample consisted of peripheral blood. The rearrangement joins TRBV2 to TRBJ2-2, with 11 bases lining up with TRBD2. The clonotype originates from a woman between 18 and 29 years old who had recovered from COVID-19. CDR3 region: CASKVAGGAGELFF. CDR3 in DNA: TGTGCCAGCAAAGTAGCGGGAGGGGCCGGGGAGCTGTTTTTT.